The 32 T cell receptor beta chains below all came from one sample that was sequenced in a study of PD-1 blockade in classical Hodgkin lymphoma. Assay: immunoSEQ multiplex PCR; the TCRdb copy retains only in-frame clones and omits some. The sample yields 10,000 to 15,000 clones, about 80% seen once. The time point here: cycle 4 day 1 (C4D1), after 6 weeks of nivolumab. Patients all relapsed after autologous stem cell transplantation, and there was variation in brentuximab vedotin exposure. Investigators isolated CD4+ T cells from thawed PBMCs through magnetic negative selection. The specimen was CD4+ T cells from blood, collected before the fourth cycle of nivolumab. The receptor source for this set is a human donor with classical Hodgkin lymphoma.

The chain recombines TRBV10-3 with TRBJ1-2; D remains ambiguous. The V gene lost 7 bases and the J gene lost 6 bases, with 15 bases spanning the gap. The CDR3 covers 13 residues. The germline gives CDR1 ENHRY, CDR2 SYGVKD. CDR3 sequence: CAITRRPEDGYTF. The CDR3 DNA reads TGTGCCATCACCAGACGGCCCGAGGATGGCTACACCTTC.

J is TRBJ2-7 and V is TRBV10-3, with D tentatively TRBD2 (6 bases). CDR3 length: 16 residues. Germline V gives CDR1 ENHRY, CDR2 SYGVKD. V was clipped by 6 bases and J by 0 bases, with 18 bases between them. The CDR3 protein is CAIRERSSDSSYEQYF. The CDR3 DNA is TGTGCCATCAGGGAGAGGTCTAGCGATAGCTCCTACGAGCAGTACTTC.

This clone is a singleton in its sample. The CDR3 is CASNKGTSSYEQYF. For the CDR3, the DNA is TGTGCCAGTAATAAGGGCACCAGCTCCTACGAGCAGTACTTC. The chain has TRBV19 and TRBJ2-7; D gene ambiguous. Germline V gives CDR1 LNHDA, CDR2 SQIVND (reference sequence). Trimming shortened V by 7 bases and J by 0 bases, and 13 bases separated the two germline ends. This CDR3 comprises 14 residues.

This clone was seen a few times. This rearrangement joins TRBV19 to TRBJ2-3, with 7 bases identical to TRBD2. The ends lost 5 bases at V and 5 bases at J; junction bases unmatched: 7. This CDR3 is 14 amino acids long. Germline V gene sequence: CDR1 LNHDA, CDR2 SQIVND (reference sequence). CDR3 sequence reads: CASSELAFRDTQYF. CDR3 coding DNA: TGTGCCAGTAGTGAACTAGCGTTCCGAGATACGCAGTATTTT.

V gene TRBV5-4 combines with J gene TRBJ2-1; D not resolved. Germline CDR1 and CDR2: SGHNT and YYREEE (reference sequence). Deletions cut 1 base from V and 8 bases from J, with 7 bases between. The CDR3 extends over 12 amino acids. In DNA, the CDR3 is TGTGCCAGCAGCTTGCCCAACGATGAGCAGTTCTTC. It is translated as CASSLPNDEQFF.

This chain uses TRBV7-2 with TRBJ2-5; D is uncertain. The J call may be mistaken, given a closer DNA end match to TRBJ2-7. CDR3 size: 11 residues. The germline V gene encodes CDR1 SGHTA and CDR2 FQGNSA. CDR3 amino acids: CASSLDNEQYF. The CDR3 nucleotides are TGTGCCAGCAGCTTAGATAACGAGCAGTACTTC.

This chain uses TRBV2 with TRBJ2-1; D is ambiguous. The V and J ends lost 4 bases and 5 bases respectively, with 12 bases between them. CDR1 and CDR2 (germline): SNHLY, FYNNEI. The CDR3 has 14 amino acids. The CDR3 DNA is TGTGCCAGCAGTGTTGAACAGATAAACAATGAGCAGTTCTTC. This translates into CASSVEQINNEQFF.

This clone has only one observation. The V gene is TRBV2, the J gene TRBJ1-2; D unresolved. In germline, CDR1 is SNHLY, CDR2 FYNNEI. V was trimmed by 8 bases and J by 3 bases, leaving 10 bases between them. The length of the CDR3 is 12 residues. Here the CDR3 DNA reads TGTGCCAGCGGGCCGGAAGACTATGGCTACACCTTC. This translates into CASGPEDYGYTF.

This clone was recorded once. This rearrangement joins TRBV6-1 to TRBJ1-5, with D perhaps matching TRBD1 (5 bases). The CDR3 has 18 amino acids. Germline V gene lookup returns CDR1 MNHNS and CDR2 SASEGT. The V and J ends lost 6 bases and 0 bases respectively, with 21 bases between them. The chain's CDR3 is CASSESTGGTYSNQPQHF. The CDR3 nucleotides read TGTGCCAGCAGCGAATCTACAGGAGGGACTTATAGCAATCAGCCCCAGCATTTT.

The V gene is TRBV10-3, the J gene TRBJ2-3; the match to TRBD2 covers 7 bases. V lost 10 bases and J lost 6; bases outside the gene matches: 7. The germline V gene has CDR1 ENHRY and CDR2 SYGVKD. This CDR3 has 12 residues. CDR3 DNA sequence: TGTGCCACCTTTAGCGGGTTGGATACGCAGTATTTT. It codes for CATFSGLDTQYF.

The chain recombines TRBV5-6 with TRBJ2-5; D is possibly TRBD1 (5 bases). V lost 1 base and J lost 5, with 9 bases in between. Germline-derived CDR1 and CDR2 are SGHDT and YYEEEE. The CDR3 runs 13 residues. The CDR3 reads CASSLLNRETQYF. CDR3 nucleotide sequence: TGTGCCAGCAGCTTGTTGAACAGGGAGACCCAGTACTTC.

This chain connects TRBV18 to TRBJ2-2, with D perhaps being TRBD1 or TRBD2 (5 bases each). CDR1 and CDR2 from the germline V gene are KGHSH and LQKENI. With 3 bases removed from V and 2 bases from J, the gap between germline ends came to 16 bases. The CDR3 sequence is 17 residues long. The CDR3 is CASSPYRDGANTGELFF. CDR3 coding DNA: TGTGCCAGCTCACCTTACCGGGACGGAGCTAACACCGGGGAGCTGTTTTTT.

The chain links TRBV19 to TRBJ1-1; the D is unclear. V gave up 4 bases and J gave up 10 bases, with 13 bases separating them. CDR1 is LNHDA and CDR2 is SQIVND in the germline V gene (reference sequence). This CDR3 has 12 residues. CDR3 DNA: TGTGCCAGTAGTAGAGGAAGATCCCCAGCTTTCTTT. Its protein product is CASSRGRSPAFF.

In nucleotides, the CDR3 is TGTGCCAGCAGTTACTCAAGGGACACCGAGCAGTTCTTC. Encoded protein: CASSYSRDTEQFF. This chain connects TRBV6-6 to TRBJ2-1; D perhaps matches TRBD1 (6 bases). The CDR3 sequence is 13 residues long. Between the trimmed V and J ends, which lost 0 bases and 10 bases, there was a span of 10 bases. Germline V CDR1 and CDR2: MNHNY, SVGAGI (reference sequence).

V and J are TRBV19 and TRBJ1-1, with no clear D. This CDR3 spans 13 amino acids. Germline V gene lookup returns CDR1 LNHDA and CDR2 SQIVND (reference sequence). V was pared by 3 bases and J by 0 bases, with 5 bases between. The CDR3 DNA follows: TGTGCCAGTAGTATGCAGCTGAACACTGAAGCTTTCTTT. Translation gives CASSMQLNTEAFF.

This chain uses TRBV6-5 with TRBJ1-1; D is unclear. V lost 0 bases and J 0 bases, leaving 11 bases between the germline ends. CDR1 is MNHEY, CDR2 SVGAGI, per germline. The CDR3 extends over 16 amino acids. The CDR3 nucleotides read TGTGCCAGCAGTTACTCGGGTTACCTTATGAACACTGAAGCTTTCTTT. It yields the protein CASSYSGYLMNTEAFF.

This clone was recorded once. The chain's CDR3 is CASSLGDRGVWVIQPQHF. The CDR3 DNA reads as TGTGCCAGCAGCTTAGGAGACAGGGGTGTCTGGGTAATCCAGCCCCAGCATTTT. The chain combines TRBV11-2 with TRBJ1-5; the match to TRBD1 covers 8 bases. This CDR3 region has 18 residues. Germline lookup yields CDR1 SGHAT and CDR2 FQNNGV. The V gene end was trimmed by 1 base and the J gene end by 7 bases; junction bases not matched to a gene: 15.

The chain uses TRBV28 and TRBJ1-1; D ambiguous. Germline CDR1 MDHEN, CDR2 SYDVKM. There are 12 residues in the CDR3. Trimming pared 6 bases from V and 11 bases from J, leaving 16 bases between. The CDR3 DNA follows: TGTGCCAGCAGGGCCCCGACTATAACGGCTTTCTTT. The encoded protein is CASRAPTITAFF.

This clone was found once. This chain uses TRBV7-2 with TRBJ2-7, with TRBD2 matching 11 bases. Germline trimming cut 6 bases from V and 2 bases from J; bases unmatched to any gene: 6. The germline V gene has CDR1 SGHTA and CDR2 FQGNSA. This CDR3 is 15 amino acids long. The CDR3: CASSNLAGGPYEQYF. CDR3 bases: TGTGCCAGCAGTAATCTAGCGGGAGGACCCTACGAGCAGTACTTC.

This chain connects TRBV6-5 to TRBJ1-3; D gene ambiguous. The CDR3 runs 14 residues. The germline CDR1 and CDR2 sequences are MNHEY and SVGAGI. The germline V and J ends were trimmed by 6 bases and 0 bases, with 9 bases remaining between them. The CDR3, as DNA: TGTGCCAGCAGCTCCGGGAGCTCTGGAAACACCATATATTTT. Translation gives CASSSGSSGNTIYF.

This chain uses TRBV5-4 with TRBJ1-2; the match to TRBD1 covers 8 bases. Germline assignment: CDR1 SGHNT and CDR2 YYREEE (reference sequence). There are 13 residues in the CDR3. The V segment lost 3 bases and the J segment 5 bases; nucleotides outside the gene matches: 3. The CDR3 nucleotides are TGTGCCAGCAGCTCCCGGACAGGGTATGGCTACACCTTC. Translating it yields CASSSRTGYGYTF.

This chain connects TRBV7-9 to TRBJ2-1, with D perhaps TRBD2 (6 bases). The germline CDR1 and CDR2 sequences are SEHNR and FQNEAQ (reference sequence). Trimming shortened V by 1 base and J by 9 bases, and 13 bases separated the two germline ends. CDR3 length: 14 amino acids. For the CDR3, the DNA is TGTGCCAGCAGCTTAGGGGGGGTTGACATTGAGCAGTTCTTC. Translated, it gives CASSLGGVDIEQFF.

The V gene is TRBV18, the J gene TRBJ1-2; D may be TRBD1 (5 bases). V was cut by 3 bases and J by 4 bases, with 15 bases left in between. In germline, CDR1 is KGHSH, CDR2 LQKENI. The CDR3 has 15 amino acids. The CDR3 bases are TGTGCCAGCTCACCGGACACCGGGACTTCCTATGGCTACACCTTC. Amino acids: CASSPDTGTSYGYTF.

The chain combines TRBV28 with TRBJ2-1; TRBD2 is a possible D gene (6 bases). The CDR3 loop spans 15 amino acids. V gave up 6 bases and J gave up 12 bases, with 24 bases separating them. Germline loops: CDR1 MDHEN, CDR2 SYDVKM. The CDR3, as DNA: TGTGCCAGCAGCCTACCGGGAGTTAAATCGGGGTGGCAGTTCTTC. This gives the protein CASSLPGVKSGWQFF.

The V call is TRBV5-1, the J call TRBJ2-3; TRBD1 agrees at 8 bases. The CDR3 has 14 residues. Germline V gives CDR1 SGHRS, CDR2 YFSETQ. V lost 0 bases, J lost 5 bases, and 2 bases stayed unmatched. The CDR3 DNA is TGCGCCAGCAGCTTGGACAGGGGGGAAGATACGCAGTATTTT. Its translation: CASSLDRGEDTQYF.

The V and J genes are TRBV7-2 and TRBJ2-1; D remains unclear. The CDR3 sequence is 13 residues long. CDR1 and CDR2 (germline): SGHTA, FQGNSA. With 4 bases removed from V and 7 bases from J, the gap between germline ends came to 11 bases. The CDR3: CASSSPRPNEQFF. The CDR3 DNA sequence: TGTGCCAGCAGCTCCCCTAGACCGAATGAGCAGTTCTTC.

About this clone itself: Other nucleotide sequences in the sample specify the same CDR3. This rearrangement joins TRBV5-6 to TRBJ1-5, with TRBD1 matching over 8 bases. This CDR3 comprises 14 residues. The germline V gene has CDR1 SGHDT and CDR2 YYEEEE. The ends lost 0 bases at V and 6 bases at J; junction bases unmatched: 2. CDR3 nucleotide sequence: TGTGCCAGCAGCTTGGGGACAGGGTTTCAGCCCCAGCATTTT. As protein: CASSLGTGFQPQHF.

The chain couples TRBV4-3 to TRBJ1-2; tentative D call: TRBD1 (5 bases). The V end was cut by 0 bases, the J end by 5 bases, with 13 bases between. Per germline, CDR1 LGHNA and CDR2 YSLEER. There are 15 residues in the CDR3. CDR3 sequence: CASSQDQRGKYGYTF. CDR3 DNA: TGCGCCAGCAGCCAAGATCAACGGGGGAAGTATGGCTACACCTTC.

The genes are TRBV28 and TRBJ1-2, with TRBD1 as a possible D gene (5 bases). CDR1 is MDHEN, CDR2 SYDVKM, per germline. The CDR3 covers 15 residues. Trimming left V 6 bases short and J 8 bases short, with 22 bases between. The CDR3 sequence is CASSPPGGVGRGYTF. CDR3 DNA: TGTGCCAGCAGCCCGCCCGGGGGGGTAGGGAGGGGCTACACCTTC.

This clone was found once. This chain links TRBV7-3 with TRBJ2-1; D is unresolved. The CDR3 is made up of 15 amino acids. V was clipped by 5 bases and J by 9 bases, with 20 bases between them. The germline CDR1 and CDR2 sequences are SGHTA and FQGTGA. The CDR3 reads CASSPSNAPSGEQFF. In DNA form, the CDR3 reads TGTGCCAGCAGCCCTTCCAACGCCCCGTCTGGTGAGCAGTTCTTC.

V is TRBV11-2 and J is TRBJ1-2, with D possibly TRBD1 on 5 matching bases. CDR1 is SGHAT and CDR2 is FQNNGV in the germline V gene. V lost 0 bases and J lost 1, with 12 bases in between. The length of the CDR3 is 16 residues. The CDR3 region is CASSLDPGGVNYGYTF. The CDR3, as DNA: TGTGCCAGCAGCTTAGATCCGGGAGGGGTTAACTATGGCTACACCTTC.

This chain joins TRBV28 and TRBJ2-7; no clear D. The V and J ends lost 5 bases and 2 bases respectively, with 13 bases between them. Looked up from germline, CDR1 is MDHEN and CDR2 is SYDVKM. This CDR3 has 14 residues. The CDR3: CASSQNRSPYEQYF. CDR3 nucleotides: TGTGCCAGCAGTCAAAACCGGAGCCCCTACGAGCAGTACTTC.